The T cell receptor (beta chain) under discussion was sequenced for a study of blood T cell repertoires in COVID-19. From germline, CDR1 is SNHLY and CDR2 FYNNEI. The V gene lost 6 bases and the J gene lost 8 bases, with 10 bases spanning the gap. This CDR3 region has 12 residues. This clone is a singleton in its sample. The assay was immunoSEQ multiplex PCR, and TCRdb's table has in-frame clones only and misses some. This table holds 200,000 to 250,000 clones, roughly 89% found once. The sequencing sample was made of PBMCs or T cells enriched from blood (not recorded which). The V call is TRBV2, the J call TRBJ1-4; the D is unclear. The TCR was taken from a woman aged 40 to 55 with acute COVID-19. The CDR3 sequence is CASRIYSEKLFF. For the CDR3, the DNA is TGTGCCAGCAGGATATATAGCGAAAAACTGTTTTTT.